Presented here are 13 T cell receptor beta chains from one specimen sequenced in a study of control samples from healthy donors and cancer patients. Produced via immunoSEQ multiplex PCR; TCRdb's table is partial and in-frame only. The sample records about 28,000 clones, 91% being singletons. The specimen was PBMCs. These receptors were collected from a man aged 50 or older with lung cancer.

In DNA, the CDR3 is TGTGCCAGCAGCCATACCAAAAACATTCAGTACTTC. It translates to CASSHTKNIQYF. V and J are TRBV3-1 (or the pseudogene TRBV3-2) and TRBJ2-4; D is unresolved. Germline-derived CDR1 and CDR2 are LGHDT and YNNKEL (reference sequence). This CDR3 spans 12 amino acids. The V end was cut by 3 bases, the J end by 2 bases, with 2 bases between.

The chain employs TRBV11-2 and TRBJ2-3; 9 bases are a match to TRBD1. V dropped 3 bases and J dropped 4; count of bases not matched to a gene: 8. The V gene's germline CDR1 is SGHAT and CDR2 FQNNGV. The CDR3 has 16 amino acids. The CDR3 nucleotides are TGTGCCAGCAGCTTGGAAGGGACAGGGTCCGCAGATACGCAGTATTTT. Amino acid sequence: CASSLEGTGSADTQYF.

This chain links TRBV6-5 with TRBJ1-2; a possible D gene is TRBD1 (5 bases). Trimming took 6 bases from V and 4 from J, leaving 12 bases between them. CDR3 length: 13 residues. Germline V lookup: CDR1 MNHEY, CDR2 SVGAGI. The CDR3 is CASRFREVYGYTF. In DNA form, the CDR3 reads TGTGCCAGCAGGTTCAGGGAGGTCTATGGCTACACCTTC.

The CDR3 DNA sequence: TGTGCCAGCAGCTTGGTACAGGGGACTGAAGCTTTCTTT. Translating it yields CASSLVQGTEAFF. V usage is TRBV5-6 and J usage is TRBJ1-1; TRBD1 matches 7 bases. CDR1 is SGHDT, CDR2 YYEEEE, per germline. CDR3 size: 13 residues. Trimming removed 0 bases from V and 5 bases from J; junction bases left unmatched: 1.

The CDR3 protein is CASSSGQHTEAFF. The CDR3 DNA is TGTGCCAGCTCATCTGGACAGCACACTGAAGCTTTCTTT. The chain carries TRBV18 and TRBJ1-1; possibly TRBD1 for D (6 bases). Deletions cut 5 bases from V and 3 bases from J, with 10 bases between. Looked up from germline, CDR1 is KGHSH and CDR2 is LQKENI. CDR3 size: 13 residues.

CDR3 loop: CASSFREGNTIYF. The CDR3 DNA follows: TGTGCCAGCAGTTTTAGGGAGGGAAACACCATATATTTT. This sequence joins TRBV27 and TRBJ1-3; the D is unclear. The CDR3 is 13 residues long. V was pared by 3 bases and J by 4 bases, with 7 bases between. The V gene's germline CDR1 is MNHEY and CDR2 SMNVEV (reference sequence).

The rearrangement joins TRBV19 to TRBJ2-3; the D call may be TRBD1 or TRBD2 (5 bases each). This CDR3 spans 16 amino acids. The V end lost 7 bases, the J end lost 6 bases, and 23 bases lay between the germline ends. Per the germline V gene, CDR1 is LNHDA and CDR2 is SQIVND (reference sequence). CDR3 DNA: TGTGCCAGTATGATGATATCAGGGACCCGGGCGGATACGCAGTATTTT. Translation gives CASMMISGTRADTQYF. Looking up the rest from reference TRBV19 and TRBJ2-3 gives the full variable domain: DGGITQSPKYLFRKEGQNVTLSCEQNLNHDAMYWYRQDPGQGLRLIYYSQIVNDFQKGDIAEGYSVSREKKESFPLTVTSAQKNPTAFYLCASMMISGTRADTQYFGPGTRLTVL.

About this clone itself: At one end the junction does not follow the germline gene, possibly because of a read error. This chain uses TRBV6-1 with TRBJ1-6, with 9 bases aligning to TRBD1. CDR3 length equals 15 residues. From germline, CDR1 is MNHNS and CDR2 SASEGT. This chain's CDR3 is CASREAGQGLSPLHF. CDR3 bases: TGTGCCAGCAGGGAAGCGGGACAGGGTCTTTCACCCCTCCACTTT.

The genes are TRBV6-5 and TRBJ2-1, with D possibly matching TRBD2 (5 bases). CDR1 MNHEY and CDR2 SVGAGI come from the germline V gene. This CDR3 has 12 residues. Trimming cost V 6 bases and J 14 bases, with 17 bases left between them. The CDR3 reads CASRTEGRSEFF. DNA for the CDR3: TGTGCCAGCAGGACCGAGGGCAGATCGGAGTTCTTC.

V is TRBV5-4 and J is TRBJ2-2; 12 bases align to TRBD2. The trim removed 3 bases at V and 7 bases at J, leaving 7 bases unmatched. The germline gives CDR1 SGHNT, CDR2 YYREEE (reference sequence). The CDR3 extends over 16 amino acids. Here the CDR3 DNA reads TGTGCCAGCAGCTCCCGGACTAGCGGGGCTCACGGGGAGCTGTTTTTT. It yields the protein CASSSRTSGAHGELFF.

The V call is TRBV7-9, the J call TRBJ2-3; no clear D. The V end lost 5 bases, the J end lost 7 bases, and 4 bases lay between the germline ends. This CDR3 has 10 amino acids. Germline CDR1 reads SEHNR; CDR2 reads FQNEAQ (reference sequence). The CDR3 bases are TGTGCCAGCAGCCGGAATACGCAGTATTTT. This encodes CASSRNTQYF.

The chain couples TRBV27 to TRBJ2-7; D gene unclear. V lost 5 bases to trimming and J lost 0 bases, with 23 bases between them. The CDR3 contains 18 residues. CDR1 is MNHEY, CDR2 SMNVEV, per germline (reference sequence). The CDR3 DNA follows: TGTGCCAGCAGTCAATACCCCCTCGCGGCCGCCAGCTCCTACGAGCAGTACTTC. This sequence encodes CASSQYPLAAASSYEQYF.

The chain combines TRBV6-5 with TRBJ1-1, with D maybe TRBD1 (6 bases). The V gene's germline CDR1 is MNHEY and CDR2 SVGAGI. The CDR3 sequence is 14 residues long. The V end lost 6 bases, the J end lost 0 bases, and 11 bases lay between the germline ends. CDR3 sequence reads: CASSSGHLNTEAFF. In nucleotides, the CDR3 is TGTGCCAGCAGCTCGGGACACCTGAACACTGAAGCTTTCTTT.